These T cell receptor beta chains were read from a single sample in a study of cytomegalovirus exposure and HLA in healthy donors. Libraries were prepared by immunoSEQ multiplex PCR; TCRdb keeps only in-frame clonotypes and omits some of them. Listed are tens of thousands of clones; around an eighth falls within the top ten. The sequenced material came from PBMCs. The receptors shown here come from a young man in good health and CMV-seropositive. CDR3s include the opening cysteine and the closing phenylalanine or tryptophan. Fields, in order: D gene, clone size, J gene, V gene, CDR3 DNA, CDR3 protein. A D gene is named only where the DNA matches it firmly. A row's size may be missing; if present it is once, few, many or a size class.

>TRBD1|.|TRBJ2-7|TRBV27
TGTGCCAGCGGGACAGGGGATGTCTTAGGCTACGAGCAGTACTTC
CASGTGDVLGYEQYF
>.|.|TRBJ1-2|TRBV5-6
TGTGCCAGCAGCTTGGCAGACTATGGCTACACCTTC
CASSLADYGYTF
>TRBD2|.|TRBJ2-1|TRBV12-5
TGTGCTAGTGGTTTGGCCCTAGCGGGGAGCTCCTACAATGAGCAGTTCTTC
CASGLALAGSSYNEQFF
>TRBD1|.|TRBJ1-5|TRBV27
TGTGTAGGCGGGGACAGGGGTACGTATAGCAATCAGCCCCAGCATTTT
CVGGDRGTYSNQPQHF
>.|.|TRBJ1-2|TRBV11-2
TGTGCCAGCAGCACTAGCGGGACGTCTTCCCACTTC
CASSTSGTSSHF
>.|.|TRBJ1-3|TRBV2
TGTGCCAGCAGCCCACCGGGTGCTTCTGGAAACACCATATATTTT
CASSPPGASGNTIYF
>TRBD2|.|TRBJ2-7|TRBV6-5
TGTGCCAGCGGCGGGAGTAGGGCTTCGCTCCACGAGCAGTACTTC
CASGGSRASLHEQYF
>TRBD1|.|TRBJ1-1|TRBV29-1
TGCAGCGGGGGACAGATGAACACTGAAGCTTTCTTT
CSGGQMNTEAFF
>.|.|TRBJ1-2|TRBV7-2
TGTGCCAGCAGCTTCGACTCAGGGGTCTCCATGGGCTACACCTTC
CASSFDSGVSMGYTF
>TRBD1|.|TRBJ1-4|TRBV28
TGTGCCAGCAGTAACCGGGACAGGGGGCTGGAGGGAGAAAAACTGTTTTTT
CASSNRDRGLEGEKLFF
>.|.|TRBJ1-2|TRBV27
TGTGCCAGCAGTTCCCTACAAGGGGGCTATGGCTACACCTTC
CASSSLQGGYGYTF
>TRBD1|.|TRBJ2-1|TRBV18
TGTGCCAGCTCACCACCGGAGGGACAGGGCGCCTACAATGAGCAGTTCTTC
CASSPPEGQGAYNEQFF
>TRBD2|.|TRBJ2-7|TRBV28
TGTGCCAGCAGTTCGAAACGACTAGCGGGAGTATGGTACGAGCAGTACTTC
CASSSKRLAGVWYEQYF
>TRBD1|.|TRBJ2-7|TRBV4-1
TGCGCCAGCAGCCAAGATTCATTCTTGGACAGGGAGTACGAGCAGTACTTC
CASSQDSFLDREYEQYF
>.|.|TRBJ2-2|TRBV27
TGTGCCAGCTCGAGAGGAGGGCTTCCCGGGGAGCTGTTTTTT
CASSRGGLPGELFF
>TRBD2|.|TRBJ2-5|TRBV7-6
TGTGCCAGCAGCTCACCGGCTAGCGGGCAAGAGACCCAGTACTTC
CASSSPASGQETQYF
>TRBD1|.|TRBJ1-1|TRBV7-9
TGTGCCAGCAGCTTAGCCGGGACAGCAGAAGCTTTCTTT
CASSLAGTAEAFF
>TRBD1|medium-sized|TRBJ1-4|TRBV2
TGTGCCAGCAGGCAACAGGGGGGCGAGGAAAAACTGTTTTTT
CASRQQGGEEKLFF
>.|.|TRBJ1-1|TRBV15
TGTGCCACCAGCACGGGACTGGAGTATACTGAAGCTTTCTTT
CATSTGLEYTEAFF
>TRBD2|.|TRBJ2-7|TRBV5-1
TGCGCCAGCGGACGGGAGGATAGCTCCTACGAGCAGTACTTC
CASGREDSSYEQYF
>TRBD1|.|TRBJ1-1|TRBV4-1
TGCGCCAGCAGTCTACAGGGGGCTAAAATGAACACTGAAGCTTTCTTT
CASSLQGAKMNTEAFF
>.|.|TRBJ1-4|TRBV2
TGTGCCGGAGAGACGGGGACTAATGAAAAACTGTTTTTT
CAGETGTNEKLFF
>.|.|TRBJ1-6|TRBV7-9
TGTGCCAGCAGCCTAGACCGGGACACAAGCTCCTATAATTCACCCCTCCACTTT
CASSLDRDTSSYNSPLHF
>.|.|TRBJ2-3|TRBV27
TGTGCCAGCAGTTTATTCGGGAGTGGGGATACGCAGTATTTT
CASSLFGSGDTQYF
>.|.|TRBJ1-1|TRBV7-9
TGTGCCAGCAGCTTACAGGGTTATACTGAAGCTTTCTTT
CASSLQGYTEAFF
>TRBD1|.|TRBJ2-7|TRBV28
TGTGCCAGCAGTTTCCTGGGACAGGGCCTTTCCTACGAGCAGTACTTC
CASSFLGQGLSYEQYF
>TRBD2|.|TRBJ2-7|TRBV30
TGTGCCTGGAGTAACTTGGGAGGGCTGCTGTACGAGCAGTACTTC
CAWSNLGGLLYEQYF
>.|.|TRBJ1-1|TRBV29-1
TGCAGCGTTTTTACACCGAACACTGAAGCTTTCTTT
CSVFTPNTEAFF
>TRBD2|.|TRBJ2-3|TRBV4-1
TGCGCCAGCAGCCACGGAGGAACTAGCGGGAAGGTCGCAGATACGCAGTATTTT
CASSHGGTSGKVADTQYF
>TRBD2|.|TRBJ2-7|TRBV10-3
TGTGCCATCCTCCGCGGGAGTAACGAGCAGTACTTC
CAILRGSNEQYF
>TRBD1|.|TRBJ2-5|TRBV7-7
TGTGCTAGCAGCTTACAGGGGACGGTACAAGAGACCCAGTACTTC
CASSLQGTVQETQYF
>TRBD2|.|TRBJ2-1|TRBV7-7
TGTACTAGCTCCGGGACTAGCGGCCGGCAGTTCTTC
CTSSGTSGRQFF
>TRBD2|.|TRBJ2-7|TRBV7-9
TGTGCCAGCAGCCCTACGGTGGGAGGGTCCTACGAGCAGTACTTC
CASSPTVGGSYEQYF
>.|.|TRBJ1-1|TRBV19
TGTGCCAGTACTCCAGGGATGAAGAACACTGAAGCTTTCTTT
CASTPGMKNTEAFF
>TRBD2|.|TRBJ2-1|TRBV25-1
TGTGCCAGCAGTGGGACTAGCTACAATGAGCGGTTCTTC
CASSGTSYNERFF
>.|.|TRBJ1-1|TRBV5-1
TGCGCCAGCTCCGACAGTCCCGGGGGCACTGAAGCTTTCTTT
CASSDSPGGTEAFF
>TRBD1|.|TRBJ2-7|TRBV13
TGTGCCAGCAGCTTCGGACAGGGTTACGAGCAGTACTTC
CASSFGQGYEQYF
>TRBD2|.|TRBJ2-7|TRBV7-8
TGTGCCAGCCGGGGGGACGAGCAGTACTTC
CASRGDEQYF
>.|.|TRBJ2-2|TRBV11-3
TGTGCCCCCAGGGGGGTCAACACCGGGGAGCTGTTTTTT
CAPRGVNTGELFF
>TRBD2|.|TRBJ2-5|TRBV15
TGTGCCACCAGCAGAGTTCTGTCGGGAGGGGAAGAGACCCAGTACTTC
CATSRVLSGGEETQYF
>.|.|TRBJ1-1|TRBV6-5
TGTGCCAGCAGAACAGGCTCGTCCACTGAAGCTTTCTTT
CASRTGSSTEAFF